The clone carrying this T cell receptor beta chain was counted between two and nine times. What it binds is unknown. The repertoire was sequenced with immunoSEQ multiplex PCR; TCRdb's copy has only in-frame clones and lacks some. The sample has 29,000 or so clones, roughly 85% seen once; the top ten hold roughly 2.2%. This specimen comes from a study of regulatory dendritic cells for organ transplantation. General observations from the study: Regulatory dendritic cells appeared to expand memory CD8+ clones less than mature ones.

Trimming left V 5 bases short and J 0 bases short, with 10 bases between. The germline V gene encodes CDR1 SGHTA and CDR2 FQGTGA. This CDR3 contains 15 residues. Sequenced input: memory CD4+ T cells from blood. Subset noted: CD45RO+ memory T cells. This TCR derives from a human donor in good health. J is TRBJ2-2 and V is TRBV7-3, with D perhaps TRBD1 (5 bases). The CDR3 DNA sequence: TGTGCCAGCAGCATAGACAGTTCGAACACCGGGGAGCTGTTTTTT. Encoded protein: CASSIDSSNTGELFF.